This TCR beta chain derives from a study of shared clonotypes between healthy human individuals. General study points: Apart from blood, nothing was sampled; tissue repertoires likely differ. Across subsets, estimated richness was generally greater for naive than for memory populations. Depth was large, yet rarefaction showed that sorted-subset sequencing was incomplete. Of the naive CD4 clonotypes, about 5% were shared across a few donors.

The CDR3 has 16 residues. Trimming shortened V by 1 base and J by 0 bases, and 13 bases separated the two germline ends. Germline loops: CDR1 SGHTS, CDR2 YDEGEE. Concerning this clone: Its antigen is as yet unknown.

CD45RO-negative CD8 cells positively selected for CCR7 made up the naive population, which excluded terminally differentiated effector memory CD45RA+ cells. Using immunoSEQ multiplex PCR, the repertoire was profiled, and TCRdb retains in-frame clones only, with some absent. Among about 2 million clones listed, approximately 94% were seen once. The sequenced material came from naive CD8+ T cells sorted from blood. The sequence was collected from a man between 18 and 29 years old in good health. J is TRBJ2-5 and V is TRBV5-8; D not certain. CDR3 DNA sequence: TGTGCCAGCAGCTTGACGCAAGTTCAGTACCAAGAGACCCAGTACTTC. It encodes CASSLTQVQYQETQYF. The complete variable domain, with remaining parts taken from reference TRBV5-8 and TRBJ2-5, reads EAGVTQSPTHLIKTRGQQATLRCSPISGHTSVYWYQQALGLGLQFLLWYDEGEERNRGNFPPRFSGRQFPNYSSELNVNALELEDSALYLCASSLTQVQYQETQYFGPGTRLLVL.